The entry below gives a single TCR beta chain sequence along with its context. These data come from a study of blood T cell repertoires in COVID-19. Germline V gene lookup returns CDR1 SNHLY and CDR2 FYNNEI. The V and J ends lost 0 bases and 7 bases respectively, with 10 bases between them. This CDR3 spans 13 amino acids. Clones were read by immunoSEQ multiplex PCR, and TCRdb kept only the in-frame ones, dropping some. The sample includes a few hundred thousand clones, 84% seen only once; the top ten take roughly 13%. This sequence joins TRBV2 and TRBJ2-7; D perhaps matches TRBD2 (5 bases). This clonotype was obtained from a human donor in a cohort sampled during active COVID-19. The sample taken for sequencing was peripheral blood. CDR3 bases: TGTGCCAGCAGTGAAGCGGGAGTTGGTGAGCAGTACTTC. Translated, it gives CASSEAGVGEQYF.